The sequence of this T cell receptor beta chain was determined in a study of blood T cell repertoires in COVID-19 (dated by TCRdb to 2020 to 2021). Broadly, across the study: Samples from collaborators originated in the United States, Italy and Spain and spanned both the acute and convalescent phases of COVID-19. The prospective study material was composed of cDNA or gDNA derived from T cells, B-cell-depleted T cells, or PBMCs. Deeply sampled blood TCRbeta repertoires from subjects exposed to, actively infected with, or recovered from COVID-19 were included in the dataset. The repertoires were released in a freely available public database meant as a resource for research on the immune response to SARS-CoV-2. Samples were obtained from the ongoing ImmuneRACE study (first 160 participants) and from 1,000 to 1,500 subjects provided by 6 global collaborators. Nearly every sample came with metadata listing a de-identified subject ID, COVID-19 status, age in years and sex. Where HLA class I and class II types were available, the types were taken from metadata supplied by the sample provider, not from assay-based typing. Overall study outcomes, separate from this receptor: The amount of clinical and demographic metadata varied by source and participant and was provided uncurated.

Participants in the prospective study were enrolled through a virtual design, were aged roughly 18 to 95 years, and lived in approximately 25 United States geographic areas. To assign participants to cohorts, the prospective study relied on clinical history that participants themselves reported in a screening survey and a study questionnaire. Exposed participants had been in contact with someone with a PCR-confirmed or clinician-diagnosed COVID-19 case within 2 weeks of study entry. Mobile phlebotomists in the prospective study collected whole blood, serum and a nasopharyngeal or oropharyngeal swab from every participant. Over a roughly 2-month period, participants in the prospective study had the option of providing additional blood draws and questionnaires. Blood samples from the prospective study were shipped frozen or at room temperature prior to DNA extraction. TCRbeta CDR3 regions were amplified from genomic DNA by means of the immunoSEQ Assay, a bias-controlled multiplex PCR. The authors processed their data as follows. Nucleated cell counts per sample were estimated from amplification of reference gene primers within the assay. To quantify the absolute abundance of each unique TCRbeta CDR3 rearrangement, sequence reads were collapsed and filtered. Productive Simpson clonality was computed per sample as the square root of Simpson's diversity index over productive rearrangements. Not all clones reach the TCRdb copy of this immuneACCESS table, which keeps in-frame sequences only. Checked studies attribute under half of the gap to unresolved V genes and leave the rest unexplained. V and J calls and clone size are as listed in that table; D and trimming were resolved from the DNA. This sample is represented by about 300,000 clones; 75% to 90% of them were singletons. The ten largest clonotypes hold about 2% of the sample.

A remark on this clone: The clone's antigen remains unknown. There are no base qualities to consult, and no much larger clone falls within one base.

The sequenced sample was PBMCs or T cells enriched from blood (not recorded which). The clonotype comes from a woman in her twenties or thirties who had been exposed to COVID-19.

The DNA reads as follows: TGCGCCAGCAGCTATAACGGACTAGCGGGGGGAAACACCGGGGAGCTGTTTTTT. Its protein reads: CASSYNGLAGGNTGELFF. The chain is made from TRBV5-1 and TRBJ2-2; 14 central bases correspond to TRBD2. The CDR3 goes from the cysteine to the phenylalanine over 18 residues. Only the CDR3 portion is preserved as DNA: 54 bases, with reading frame beginning at the first base. CDR1 SGHRS and CDR2 YFSETQ were looked up in the germline V gene. V is trimmed back by 3 bases and J by 2 bases, and the junction contains 6 bases that no gene match accounts for.